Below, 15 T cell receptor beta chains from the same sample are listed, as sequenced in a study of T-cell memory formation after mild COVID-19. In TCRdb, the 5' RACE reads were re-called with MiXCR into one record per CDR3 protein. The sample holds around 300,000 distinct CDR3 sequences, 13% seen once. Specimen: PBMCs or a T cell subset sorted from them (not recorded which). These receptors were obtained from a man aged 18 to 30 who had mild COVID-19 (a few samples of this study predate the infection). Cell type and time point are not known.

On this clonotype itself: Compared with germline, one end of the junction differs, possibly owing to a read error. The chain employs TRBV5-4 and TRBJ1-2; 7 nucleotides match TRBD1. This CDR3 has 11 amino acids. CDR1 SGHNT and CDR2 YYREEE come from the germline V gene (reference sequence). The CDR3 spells CASSIGTVGAF. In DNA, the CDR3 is TGTGCCAGCAGCATAGGGACAGTCGGTGCCTTC.

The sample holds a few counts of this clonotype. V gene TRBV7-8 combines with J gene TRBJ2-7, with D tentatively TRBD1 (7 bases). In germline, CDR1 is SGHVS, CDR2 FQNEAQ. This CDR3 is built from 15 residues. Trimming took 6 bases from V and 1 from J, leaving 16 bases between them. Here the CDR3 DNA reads TGTGCCAGCAGTACCGGGGGACAGAGATCCTACGAGCAGTACGTC. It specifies CASSTGGQRSYEQYV.

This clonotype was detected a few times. The CDR3 reads CASSPAGGDTQYF. The CDR3 DNA is TGTGCCAGCAGCCCGGCAGGAGGAGATACGCAGTATTTT. The V call is TRBV5-6, the J call TRBJ2-3; maybe TRBD2 (5 bases). Germline V lookup: CDR1 SGHDT, CDR2 YYEEEE. Trimming pared 4 bases from V and 5 bases from J, leaving 11 bases between. This CDR3 contains 13 residues.

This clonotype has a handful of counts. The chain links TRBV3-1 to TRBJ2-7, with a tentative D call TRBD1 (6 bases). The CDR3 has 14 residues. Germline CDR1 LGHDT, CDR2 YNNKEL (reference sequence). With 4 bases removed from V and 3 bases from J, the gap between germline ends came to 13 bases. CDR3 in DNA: TGTGCCAGCAGCCCCGGGACACAGAACTACGAGCAGTACTTC. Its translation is CASSPGTQNYEQYF.

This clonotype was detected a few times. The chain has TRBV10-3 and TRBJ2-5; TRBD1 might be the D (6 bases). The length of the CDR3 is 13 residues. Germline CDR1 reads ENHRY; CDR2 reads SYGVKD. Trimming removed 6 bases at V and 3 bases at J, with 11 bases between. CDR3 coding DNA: TGTGCCATCAGCAAACAGGGAGAAGAGACCCAGTACTTC. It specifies CAISKQGEETQYF.

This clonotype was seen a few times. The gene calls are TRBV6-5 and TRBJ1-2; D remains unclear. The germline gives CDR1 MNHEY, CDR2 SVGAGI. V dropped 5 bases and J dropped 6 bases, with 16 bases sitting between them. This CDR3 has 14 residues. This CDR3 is CASSPLSPANGYTF. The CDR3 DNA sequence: TGTGCCAGCAGTCCCCTCTCGCCCGCCAATGGCTACACCTTC.

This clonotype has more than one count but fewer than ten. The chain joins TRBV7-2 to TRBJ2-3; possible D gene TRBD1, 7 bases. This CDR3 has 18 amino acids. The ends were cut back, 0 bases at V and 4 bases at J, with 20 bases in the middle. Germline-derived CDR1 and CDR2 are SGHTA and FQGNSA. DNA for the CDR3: TGTGCCAGCAGCTTAGCGGGCGGAGGGGGCGGGCTCGCAGATACGCAGTATTTT. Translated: CASSLAGGGGGLADTQYF.

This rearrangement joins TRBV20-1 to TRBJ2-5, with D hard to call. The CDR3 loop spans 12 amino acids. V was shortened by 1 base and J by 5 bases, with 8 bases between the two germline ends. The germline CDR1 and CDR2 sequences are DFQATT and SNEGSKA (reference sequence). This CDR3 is CSARVYGETQYF. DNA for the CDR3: TGCAGTGCTAGAGTTTACGGGGAGACCCAGTACTTC.

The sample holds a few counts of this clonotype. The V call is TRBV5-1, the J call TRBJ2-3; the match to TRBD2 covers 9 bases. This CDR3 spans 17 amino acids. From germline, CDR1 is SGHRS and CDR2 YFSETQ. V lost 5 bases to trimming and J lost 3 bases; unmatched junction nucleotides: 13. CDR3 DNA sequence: TGCGCCAGCAGTTTGCTGGCGGGGGGGCTAGTAACAGATACGCAGTATTTT. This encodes CASSLLAGGLVTDTQYF.

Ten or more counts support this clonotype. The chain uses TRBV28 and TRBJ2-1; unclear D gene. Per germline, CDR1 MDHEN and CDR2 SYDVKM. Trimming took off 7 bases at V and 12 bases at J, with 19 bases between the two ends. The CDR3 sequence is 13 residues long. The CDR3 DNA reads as TGTGCCAGCACTCTTCAAGGTCGGCAGGTGCAGTTCTTC. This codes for CASTLQGRQVQFF.

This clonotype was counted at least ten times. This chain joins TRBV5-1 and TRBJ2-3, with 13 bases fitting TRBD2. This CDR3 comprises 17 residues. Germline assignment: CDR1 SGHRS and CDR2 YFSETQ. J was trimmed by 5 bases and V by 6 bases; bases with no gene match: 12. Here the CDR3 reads CASTETSGGMYGDTQYF. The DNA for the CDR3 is TGCGCCAGCACCGAGACTAGCGGGGGGATGTACGGAGATACGCAGTATTTT.

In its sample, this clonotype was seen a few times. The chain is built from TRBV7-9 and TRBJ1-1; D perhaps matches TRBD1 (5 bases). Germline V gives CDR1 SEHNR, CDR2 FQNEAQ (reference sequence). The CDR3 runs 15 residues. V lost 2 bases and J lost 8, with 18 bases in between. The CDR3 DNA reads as TGTGCCAGCAGCTTAATGGGTTGGGGTGGGACGGAAGCTTTCTTT. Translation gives CASSLMGWGGTEAFF.

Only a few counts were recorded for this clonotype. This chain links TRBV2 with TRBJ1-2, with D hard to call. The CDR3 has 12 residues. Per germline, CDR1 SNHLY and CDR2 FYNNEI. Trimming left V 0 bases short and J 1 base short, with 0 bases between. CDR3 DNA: TGTGCCAGCAGTGAAGCTAACTATGGCTACACCTTC. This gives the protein CASSEANYGYTF.

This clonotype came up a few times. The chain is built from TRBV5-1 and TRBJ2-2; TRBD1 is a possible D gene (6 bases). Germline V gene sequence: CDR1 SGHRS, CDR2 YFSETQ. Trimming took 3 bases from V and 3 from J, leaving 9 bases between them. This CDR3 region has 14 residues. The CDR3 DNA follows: TGCGCCAGCAGCTGGTCAGGGGACACCGGGGAGCTGTTTTTT. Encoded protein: CASSWSGDTGELFF. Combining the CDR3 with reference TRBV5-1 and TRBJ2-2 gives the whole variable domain KAGVTQTPRYLIKTRGQQVTLSCSPISGHRSVSWYQQTPGQGLQFLFEYFSETQRNKGNFPGRFSGRQFSNSRSEMNVSTLELGDSALYLCASSWSGDTGELFFGEGSRLTVL.

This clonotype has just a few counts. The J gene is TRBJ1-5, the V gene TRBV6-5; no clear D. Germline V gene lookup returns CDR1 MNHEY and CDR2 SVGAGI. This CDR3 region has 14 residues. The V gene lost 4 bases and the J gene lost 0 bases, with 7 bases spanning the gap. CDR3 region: CASSLAHSNQPQHF. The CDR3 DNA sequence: TGTGCCAGCAGTTTGGCCCATAGCAATCAGCCCCAGCATTTT.